The rows below give T cell receptor beta chains drawn from one sample of a study of human T cells and chemical hapten exposure. TCRdb ran MiXCR on the RACE reads and lists one entry per CDR3 protein. The sample consists of approximately 82,000 distinct CDR3 sequences, 10% to 13% of them appearing once. The starting material was whole blood, obtained in connection with sensitization to the hapten diphenylcyclopropenone (DPC). The receptor set was obtained from a man aged 40-50 years with alopecia areata. Some clones in this sample may be carry-over from other donors' samples. The CDR3 runs from the conserved cysteine through the conserved F or W. A D gene is named only where the DNA matches it firmly. For some rows the clone size is stated as once, few or many, or as a class when expanded; others skip it.

DNA: TGTGCCAGCAGTTTAATGGGGACCGCCTTTAACGATGAGCAGTTCTTC
CDR3: CASSLMGTAFNDEQFF
size: few
V: TRBV28
J: TRBJ2-1
D: -

DNA: TGTGCCAGCAGCCCCCGGGATCACCAGTATTTT
CDR3: CASSPRDHQYF
size: -
V: TRBV12-3/TRBV12-4
J: TRBJ2-3
D: -

DNA: TGTGCCAGCAGTTATTTGGCAAATTACAATGAGCAGTTCTTC
CDR3: CASSYLANYNEQFF
size: -
V: TRBV6-6
J: TRBJ2-1
D: -

DNA: TGCAGTGCTAGAGTTTCGATTCCGACCGTCACAGATACGCAGTATTTT
CDR3: CSARVSIPTVTDTQYF
size: many
V: TRBV20-1
J: TRBJ2-3
D: -

DNA: TGCAGCGTTGGACGGGAGGGCCGGAGAGATACGCAGTATTTT
CDR3: CSVGREGRRDTQYF
size: -
V: TRBV29-1
J: TRBJ2-3
D: TRBD2

DNA: TGCGCCAGCAGTCAGGCTAGCGGGAGGTCCTACAATGAGCAGTTCTTC
CDR3: CASSQASGRSYNEQFF
size: -
V: TRBV23-1
J: TRBJ2-1
D: TRBD2

DNA: TGTGCCAGCTCACCACGGCGTGGGGGTCCCTACGAGCAGTACTTC
CDR3: CASSPRRGGPYEQYF
size: many
V: TRBV18
J: TRBJ2-7
D: -

DNA: TGTGCCAGCAGTAATCTCATCGAAAACTATGGCTACACCTTC
CDR3: CASSNLIENYGYTF
size: many
V: TRBV6-2/TRBV6-3
J: TRBJ1-2
D: -

DNA: TGTGCCAGCAGCTCTACTAGCGGGAGCTCAGATACGCAGTATTTT
CDR3: CASSSTSGSSDTQYF
size: few
V: TRBV7-4
J: TRBJ2-3
D: TRBD2

DNA: TGTGCCAGCCAACGGGAGGGGGGCTCAAGTGGCTACACCTTC
CDR3: CASQREGGSSGYTF
size: many
V: TRBV6-4
J: TRBJ1-2
D: -

DNA: TGTGCCAGCAGTTTAGGAGCTCCCTACGAGCAGTACTTC
CDR3: CASSLGAPYEQYF
size: -
V: TRBV28
J: TRBJ2-7
D: -

DNA: TGCAGCGTTTCTTCCGGGACAGGAAGAAATGGGGAAAAACTGTTTTTT
CDR3: CSVSSGTGRNGEKLFF
size: many
V: TRBV29-1
J: TRBJ1-4
D: TRBD1

DNA: TGTGCCAGCACCCTTCAGGTCGGGGAGCTGTTTTTT
CDR3: CASTLQVGELFF
size: -
V: TRBV11-2
J: TRBJ2-2
D: -

DNA: TGTGCCAGCAGTAGGAACTGGGGGCGAGGCGATTCACCCCTCCACTTT
CDR3: CASSRNWGRGDSPLHF
size: -
V: TRBV7-2
J: TRBJ1-6
D: -

DNA: TGCGCCAGCAGCTCCCCGGGGCGGAACACCGGGGAGCTGTTTTTT
CDR3: CASSSPGRNTGELFF
size: -
V: TRBV4-1
J: TRBJ2-2
D: -

DNA: TGTGCCAGCTCACTTCCGGGACTAGCAGCTGGGGCCAACGTCCTGACTTTC
CDR3: CASSLPGLAAGANVLTF
size: many
V: TRBV18
J: TRBJ2-6
D: TRBD2

DNA: TGTGCCAGCAGTTTTAGCGGGGCCAGCTCCTACAATAAGCAGTTCTTC
CDR3: CASSFSGASSYNKQFF
size: -
V: TRBV5-4
J: TRBJ2-1
D: TRBD2

DNA: TGTGCCAGCAGCCCGACGGGGCCCAGAGAGACCCAGTACTTC
CDR3: CASSPTGPRETQYF
size: many
V: TRBV11-1
J: TRBJ2-5
D: -

DNA: TGTGCCAGCAGGTCGGACAGTTGGCCTCTCGTACTAGCCAAAAACATTCAGTACTTC
CDR3: CASRSDSWPLVLAKNIQYF
size: few
V: TRBV6-1
J: TRBJ2-4
D: -

DNA: TGTGCCAGCAGTTTGGCCGGGACAGGGGTCAGTCACCGTTCACCCCTCCACTTT
CDR3: CASSLAGTGVSHRSPLHF
size: few
V: TRBV11-3
J: TRBJ1-6
D: TRBD1

DNA: TGTGCTAGCAGCTTAGCGCTCAACGAAGAGACCCAGTACTTC
CDR3: CASSLALNEETQYF
size: few
V: TRBV7-7
J: TRBJ2-5
D: -

DNA: TGTGCCAGCAGCTCACGGGGGAGGGGGTCCTACAATGAGCAGTTCTTC
CDR3: CASSSRGRGSYNEQFF
size: -
V: TRBV5-4
J: TRBJ2-1
D: -